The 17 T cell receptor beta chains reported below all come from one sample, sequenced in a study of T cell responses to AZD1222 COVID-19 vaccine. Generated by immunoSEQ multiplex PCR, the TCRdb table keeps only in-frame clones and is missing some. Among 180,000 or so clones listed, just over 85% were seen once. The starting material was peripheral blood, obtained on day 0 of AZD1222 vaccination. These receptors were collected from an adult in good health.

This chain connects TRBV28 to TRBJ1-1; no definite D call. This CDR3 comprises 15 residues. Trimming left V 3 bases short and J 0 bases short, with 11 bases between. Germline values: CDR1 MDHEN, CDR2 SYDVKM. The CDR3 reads CASSFLRQLNTEAFF. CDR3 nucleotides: TGTGCCAGCAGTTTTTTACGACAACTGAACACTGAAGCTTTCTTT.

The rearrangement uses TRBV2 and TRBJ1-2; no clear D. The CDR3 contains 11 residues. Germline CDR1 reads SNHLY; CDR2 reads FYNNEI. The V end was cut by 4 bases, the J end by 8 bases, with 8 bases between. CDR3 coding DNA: TGTGCCAGCAGTGGCCTACAGGGCTACACCTTC. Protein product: CASSGLQGYTF.

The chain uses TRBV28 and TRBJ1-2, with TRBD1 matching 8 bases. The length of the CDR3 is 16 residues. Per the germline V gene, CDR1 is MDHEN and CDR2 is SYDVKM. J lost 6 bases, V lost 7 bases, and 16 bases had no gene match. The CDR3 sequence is CASTQDRAVPGDGYTF. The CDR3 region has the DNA TGTGCCAGCACCCAGGACAGGGCAGTTCCAGGGGATGGCTACACCTTC.

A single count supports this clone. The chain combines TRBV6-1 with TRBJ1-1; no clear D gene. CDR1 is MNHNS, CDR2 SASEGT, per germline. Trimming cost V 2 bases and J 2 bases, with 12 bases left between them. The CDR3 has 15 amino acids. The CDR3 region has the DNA TGTGCCAGCAGTGAAATGGAGGGCGGCAACACTGAAGCTTTCTTT. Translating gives CASSEMEGGNTEAFF.

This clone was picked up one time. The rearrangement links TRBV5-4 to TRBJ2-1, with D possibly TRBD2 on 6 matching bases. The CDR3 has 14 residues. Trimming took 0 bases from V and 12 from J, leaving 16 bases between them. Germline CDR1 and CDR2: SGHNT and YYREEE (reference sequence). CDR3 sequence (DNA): TGTGCCAGCAGCTTGGAGGTTGCGCGGGGCCGGCAGTTCTTC. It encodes CASSLEVARGRQFF.

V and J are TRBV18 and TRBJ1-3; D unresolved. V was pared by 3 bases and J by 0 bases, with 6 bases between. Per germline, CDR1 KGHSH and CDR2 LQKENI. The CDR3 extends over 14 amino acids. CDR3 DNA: TGTGCCAGCTCACCTTCCATCTCTGGAAACACCATATATTTT. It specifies CASSPSISGNTIYF.

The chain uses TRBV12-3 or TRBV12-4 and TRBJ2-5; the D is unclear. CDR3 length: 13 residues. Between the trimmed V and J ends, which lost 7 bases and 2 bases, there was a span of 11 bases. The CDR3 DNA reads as TGTGCCAGCACCCTTAGGTTACAAGAGACCCAGTACTTC. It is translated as CASTLRLQETQYF.

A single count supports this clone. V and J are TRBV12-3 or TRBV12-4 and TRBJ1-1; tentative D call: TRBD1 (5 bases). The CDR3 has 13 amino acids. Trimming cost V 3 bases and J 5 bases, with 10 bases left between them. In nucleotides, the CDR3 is TGTGCCAGCAGTTTTGGGGGGAGGACTGAAGCTTTCTTT. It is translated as CASSFGGRTEAFF.

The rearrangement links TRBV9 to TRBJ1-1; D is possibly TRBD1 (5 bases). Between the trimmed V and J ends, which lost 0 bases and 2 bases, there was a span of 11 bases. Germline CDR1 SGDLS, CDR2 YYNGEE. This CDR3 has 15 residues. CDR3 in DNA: TGTGCCAGCAGCGTAGTGGCAGGGCCAAACACTGAAGCTTTCTTT. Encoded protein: CASSVVAGPNTEAFF.

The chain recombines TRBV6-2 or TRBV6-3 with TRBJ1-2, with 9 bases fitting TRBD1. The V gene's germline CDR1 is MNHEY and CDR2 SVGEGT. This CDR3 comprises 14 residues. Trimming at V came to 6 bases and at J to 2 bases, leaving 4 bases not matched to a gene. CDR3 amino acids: CASSWTGVNYGYTF. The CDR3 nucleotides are TGTGCCAGCAGCTGGACAGGGGTGAACTATGGCTACACCTTC.

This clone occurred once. The CDR3 region is CASSYQNRAVYEQYF. CDR3 DNA sequence: TGTGCCAGCAGTTACCAAAACAGGGCTGTGTACGAGCAGTACTTC. The rearrangement links TRBV6-5 to TRBJ2-7; weak D call: TRBD1 (6 bases). The germline V gene encodes CDR1 MNHEY and CDR2 SVGAGI. This CDR3 has 15 residues. Trimming removed 2 bases from V and 4 bases from J, with 15 bases in between.

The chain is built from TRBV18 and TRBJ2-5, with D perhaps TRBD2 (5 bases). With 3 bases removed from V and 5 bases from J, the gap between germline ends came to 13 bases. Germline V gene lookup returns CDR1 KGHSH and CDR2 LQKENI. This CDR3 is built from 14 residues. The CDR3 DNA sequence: TGTGCCAGCTCACCGGCGGACTCTCGTGAGACCCAGTACTTC. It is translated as CASSPADSRETQYF.

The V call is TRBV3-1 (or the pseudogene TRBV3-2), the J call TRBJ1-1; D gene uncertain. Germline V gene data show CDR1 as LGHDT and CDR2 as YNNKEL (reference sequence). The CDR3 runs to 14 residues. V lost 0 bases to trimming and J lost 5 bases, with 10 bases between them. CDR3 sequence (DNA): TGTGCCAGCAGCCAAGATTTGGGAGGAACTGAAGCTTTCTTT. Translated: CASSQDLGGTEAFF.

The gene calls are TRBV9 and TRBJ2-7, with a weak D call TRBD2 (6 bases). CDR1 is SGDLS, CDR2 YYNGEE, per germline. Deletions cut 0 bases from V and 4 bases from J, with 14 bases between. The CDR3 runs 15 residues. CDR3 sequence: CASSVGGDLIYEQYF. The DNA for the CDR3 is TGTGCCAGCAGCGTAGGGGGGGACTTGATTTACGAGCAGTACTTC.

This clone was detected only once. The DNA for the CDR3 is TGTGCCAGCAGCTTACGGCCCCCTTTAGCGGGGGCCTACAATGAGCAGTTCTTC. Residues: CASSLRPPLAGAYNEQFF. The chain couples TRBV13 to TRBJ2-1, with TRBD2 identical over 9 bases. The germline V gene encodes CDR1 PRHDT and CDR2 FYEKMQ (reference sequence). The CDR3 is 18 amino acids. After removal of 2 bases from V and 2 bases from J, the junction contained 10 bases not matched to a gene.

CDR3 amino acids: CASRRWNSVSYEQYF. CDR3 coding DNA: TGCGCCAGCAGAAGATGGAACAGCGTCTCCTACGAGCAGTACTTC. The J gene is TRBJ2-7, the V gene TRBV5-1; D remains unclear. The CDR3 runs to 15 residues. Trimming took 5 bases from V and 0 from J, leaving 15 bases between them. CDR1 and CDR2 (germline): SGHRS, YFSETQ.

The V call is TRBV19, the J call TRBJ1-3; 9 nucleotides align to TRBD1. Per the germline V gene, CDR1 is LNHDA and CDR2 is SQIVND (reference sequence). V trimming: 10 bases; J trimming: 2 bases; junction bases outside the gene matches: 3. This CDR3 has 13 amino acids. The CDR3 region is CATRQGAGNTIYF. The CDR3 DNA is TGTGCCACCCGACAGGGGGCTGGAAACACCATATATTTT.